A selection of T cell receptor beta chains follows, all from one sample in a study of blood T cell repertoires in COVID-19. Sequencing was performed with immunoSEQ multiplex PCR; in TCRdb, only in-frame clones are kept and a portion is missing. The data show fewer than 300,000 clones, about 91% seen once. The specimen was PBMCs or T cells enriched from blood (not recorded which). The source is a woman in her thirties or forties with acute COVID-19. CDR3s include the opening cysteine and the closing phenylalanine or tryptophan. A D gene is named only where the DNA matches it firmly. Size is stated for part of the rows, as once, few or many counts, or as a class when the clone is expanded.

-	TRBV6-2/TRBV6-3	TRBJ2-1	-	TGTGCCAGCAGTCTCGACTTATCCTACAATGAGCAGTTCTTC	CASSLDLSYNEQFF
-	TRBV7-2	TRBJ1-3	TRBD1	TGTGCCAGCAGCCAGCAGGGGGCTGGAAACACCATATATTTT	CASSQQGAGNTIYF
-	TRBV2	TRBJ2-1	TRBD1	TGTGCCAGCAAATGGGACAGGGTCGGTAATGAGCAGTTCTTC	CASKWDRVGNEQFF
-	TRBV2	TRBJ1-5	TRBD1	TGTGCCAGCCGGAGGACAGGGTTGATTAATCAGCCCCAGCATTTT	CASRRTGLINQPQHF
-	TRBV19	TRBJ2-1	-	TGTGCCAGTAGTCTGGGGCCAGGGTTGGTCAATGAGCAGTTCTTC	CASSLGPGLVNEQFF
-	TRBV30	TRBJ1-1	-	TGTGCCTGGATGGGCTACATGAACACTGAAGCTTTCTTT	CAWMGYMNTEAFF
-	TRBV30	TRBJ1-2	TRBD1	TGTGCCTGGAGTAGGACAGGTGGCGGCTACACCTTC	CAWSRTGGGYTF
-	TRBV28	TRBJ2-7	-	TGTGCCAGCAGTCTAACCCGGTACGAGCAGTACTTC	CASSLTRYEQYF
-	TRBV9	TRBJ1-1	-	TGTGCCAGCAGCGTAGTTTCCGACGGCGGTGAAGCTTTCTTT	CASSVVSDGGEAFF
-	TRBV9	TRBJ1-1	TRBD1	TGTGCCAGCAGCGTAGAAGCCCGATCCGGGACAGGGGGCGCCGGCACTGAAGCTTTCTTT	CASSVEARSGTGGAGTEAFF
-	TRBV28	TRBJ1-2	-	TGTGCCAGCAGTTTAGAGGCAGGGCAAGATTATGGCTACACCTTC	CASSLEAGQDYGYTF
-	TRBV2	TRBJ2-1	TRBD1	TGTGCCAGCAGGAGACGACAGGGCGACAATGAGCAGTTCTTC	CASRRRQGDNEQFF
-	TRBV5-4	TRBJ2-1	TRBD2	TGTGCCAGCAGCGCACTGGGACTAGCGGGAAACAATGAGCAGTTCTTC	CASSALGLAGNNEQFF
-	TRBV6-5	TRBJ1-2	TRBD1	TGTGCCAGCAGTCGCGGGACAGGGGAGTATCATGGCTACACCTTC	CASSRGTGEYHGYTF
-	TRBV9	TRBJ2-7	TRBD1	TGTGCCAGCAGCGAGGGGACAGGGGGCAAGCAGTACTTC	CASSEGTGGKQYF
few	TRBV6-5	TRBJ1-2	-	TGTGCCAGCAGTTACTCGAGTGTCAATAACTATGGCTACACCTTC	CASSYSSVNNYGYTF
-	TRBV6-2/TRBV6-3	TRBJ2-1	-	TGTGCCAGCAGCCCTGCGGGGGCCAATGAGCAGTTCTTC	CASSPAGANEQFF
-	TRBV25-1	TRBJ1-1	-	TGTGCCAGCAGTGATAGCCCAGCGGGGTGGGAGGCTGAAGCTTTCTTT	CASSDSPAGWEAEAFF
-	TRBV10-3	TRBJ2-2	-	TGTGCCATCAGTGAGCTAGCTTCCGCCGGGGAGCTGTTTTTT	CAISELASAGELFF
few	TRBV19	TRBJ1-5	-	TGTGCCAGTATGGGCGTTTATCAGCCCCAGCATTTT	CASMGVYQPQHF
-	TRBV5-1	TRBJ2-7	TRBD1	TGCGCCAGCACTACAGGGGATGCCTACGAGCAGTACTTC	CASTTGDAYEQYF
-	TRBV7-3	TRBJ1-2	-	TGTGCCAGCAGCTCCAGGATGGGTTTGAGAGGCTACACCTTC	CASSSRMGLRGYTF
-	TRBV2	TRBJ1-2	TRBD1	TGTGCCAGCAGTGAAACAGGGGGAAACTATGGCTACACCTTC	CASSETGGNYGYTF
-	TRBV5-4	TRBJ1-2	TRBD1	TGTGCCAGCAGCGAAACTCTAGGGACAGAAGCTAACTATGGCTACACCTTC	CASSETLGTEANYGYTF
-	TRBV9	TRBJ2-2	-	TGTGCCAGCAGCGTTGGGTCGGGGAACACCGGGGAGCTGTTTTTT	CASSVGSGNTGELFF
-	TRBV19	TRBJ1-3	-	TGTGCCAGTAGAAATCGAGCTGGAAACACCATATATTTT	CASRNRAGNTIYF
-	TRBV20-1	TRBJ2-1	TRBD1	TGCAGTGCCAGTGACCCCGGACAGGGGATCGATGAGCAGTTCTTC	CSASDPGQGIDEQFF
-	TRBV10-1	TRBJ2-2	TRBD2	TGCGCCAGCAGTGAGAAGGGACTAGCCTATAAGAACACCGGGGAGCTGTTTTTT	CASSEKGLAYKNTGELFF
-	TRBV9	TRBJ2-1	TRBD2	TGTGCCAGCAGCCTACCCTCGGGGCTAGCGGATCAAGGTTACAATGAGCAGTTCTTC	CASSLPSGLADQGYNEQFF
-	TRBV18	TRBJ1-3	TRBD1	TGTGCCAGCTCACTTGGACAGGGGGCGACTGGAAACACCATATATTTT	CASSLGQGATGNTIYF
-	TRBV12-5	TRBJ2-2	-	TGTGCTAGTGGTCCTAAGGCGGCCGGGGAGCTGTTTTTT	CASGPKAAGELFF
-	TRBV7-9	TRBJ2-5	TRBD1	TGTGCCAGCAGCTCAGGAGACAGGGGGCTACGGGAGACCCAGTACTTC	CASSSGDRGLRETQYF
-	TRBV19	TRBJ2-3	TRBD2	TGTGCCAGTAGTGCTGGGACTAGCGGGAGGAGGACAGATACGCAGTATTTT	CASSAGTSGRRTDTQYF
once	TRBV27	TRBJ2-1	-	TGTGCCAGCAGTCGAACTATGGGCTCCTACAATGAGCAGTTCTTC	CASSRTMGSYNEQFF
-	TRBV7-9	TRBJ2-1	TRBD2	TGTGCCAGCGCGCCGGGAAGCGGGGCCGGGGATGAGCAGTTCTTC	CASAPGSGAGDEQFF
few	TRBV15	TRBJ2-7	-	TGTGCCACCAGCAGAGGTGTTGTAGAGGCGTCCTACGAGCAGTACTTC	CATSRGVVEASYEQYF
-	TRBV20-1	TRBJ2-7	-	TGCAGTGCTAGTCACGGGACTGCTAACTACGAGCAGTACTTC	CSASHGTANYEQYF
-	TRBV5-1	TRBJ1-6	-	TGCGCCAGCAGCTTGGGACCGACGCAGGTTTTCTCCTATAATTCACCCCTCCACTTT	CASSLGPTQVFSYNSPLHF
-	TRBV7-9	TRBJ2-2	-	TGTGCCAGCAGCTTGGACGGGAGTGGTTACGGGGAGCTGTTTTTT	CASSLDGSGYGELFF
-	TRBV4-2	TRBJ1-1	-	TGTGCCAGCAGCCATCAGGGTAGGCCTTCCGAAGCTTTCTTT	CASSHQGRPSEAFF